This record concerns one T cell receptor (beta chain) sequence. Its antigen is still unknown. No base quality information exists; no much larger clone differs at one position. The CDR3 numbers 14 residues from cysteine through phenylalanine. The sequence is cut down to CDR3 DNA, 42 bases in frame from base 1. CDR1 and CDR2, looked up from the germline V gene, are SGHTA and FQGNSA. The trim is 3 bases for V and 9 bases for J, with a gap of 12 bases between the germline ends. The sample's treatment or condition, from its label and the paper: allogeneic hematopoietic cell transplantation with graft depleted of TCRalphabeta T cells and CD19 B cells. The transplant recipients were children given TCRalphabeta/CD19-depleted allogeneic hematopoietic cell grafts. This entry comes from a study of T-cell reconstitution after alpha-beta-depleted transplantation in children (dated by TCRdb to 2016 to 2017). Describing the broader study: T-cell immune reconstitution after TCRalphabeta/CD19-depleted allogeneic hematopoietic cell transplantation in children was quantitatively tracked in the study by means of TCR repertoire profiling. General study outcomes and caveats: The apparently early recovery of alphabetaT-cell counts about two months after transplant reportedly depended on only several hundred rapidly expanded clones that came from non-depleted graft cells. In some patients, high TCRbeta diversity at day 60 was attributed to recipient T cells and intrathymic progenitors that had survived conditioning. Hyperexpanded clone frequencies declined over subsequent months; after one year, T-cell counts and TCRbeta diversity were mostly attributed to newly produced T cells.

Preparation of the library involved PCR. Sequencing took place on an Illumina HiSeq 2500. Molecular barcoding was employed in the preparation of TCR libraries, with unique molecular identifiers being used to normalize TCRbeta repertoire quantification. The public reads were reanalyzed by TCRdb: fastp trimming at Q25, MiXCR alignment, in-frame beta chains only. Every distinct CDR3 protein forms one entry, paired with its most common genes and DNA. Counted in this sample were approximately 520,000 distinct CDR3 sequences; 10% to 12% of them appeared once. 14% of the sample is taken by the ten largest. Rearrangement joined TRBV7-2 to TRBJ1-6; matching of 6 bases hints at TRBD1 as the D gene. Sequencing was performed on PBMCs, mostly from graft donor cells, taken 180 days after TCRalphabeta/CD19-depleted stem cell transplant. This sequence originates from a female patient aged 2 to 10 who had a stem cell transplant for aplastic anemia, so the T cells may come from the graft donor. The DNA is TGTGCCAGCAGCTTCAGGGGTATTTCTTCACCCCTCCACTTT. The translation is CASSFRGISSPLHF.